The rows below give T cell receptor beta chains drawn from one sample of a study of blood T cell repertoires in COVID-19. The protocol was immunoSEQ multiplex PCR, while the TCRdb copy is restricted to in-frame clones and leaves out a portion. This table has about 310,000 clones, over 75% appearing once. The sample taken for sequencing was peripheral blood. Every receptor here comes from a woman aged 50 to 65 who had recovered from COVID-19. Both conserved end residues are part of each CDR3. The D gene is left open where the match is weak. Some rows mark clone size as missing; the rest say once, few, many or name a class of expanded clone.

TRBJ2-6,TRBD1,.,TRBV15,TGTGCCACCAGCCGGGACAGGGTAGGGGCCAACGTCCTGACTTTC,CATSRDRVGANVLTF
TRBJ2-1,TRBD2,.,TRBV10-1,TGCGCCAGCAGGACTAGCGGGAGGCGTTACAATGAGCAGTTCTTC,CASRTSGRRYNEQFF
TRBJ1-2,.,.,TRBV5-1,TGCGCCAGCAGGGGAGAAGCTAACTATGGCTACACCTTC,CASRGEANYGYTF
TRBJ2-5,.,.,TRBV12-3/TRBV12-4,TGTGCCAGCAAATACGGAGAGACCCAGTACTTC,CASKYGETQYF
TRBJ2-5,.,.,TRBV2,TGTGCCAGCAGGGAGTGGGAGACCCAGTACTTC,CASREWETQYF
TRBJ2-1,TRBD1,.,TRBV28,TGTGCCAGCAGTTCTATCCGGGACAGCCACAATGAGCAGTTCTTC,CASSSIRDSHNEQFF
TRBJ2-3,.,.,TRBV18,TGTGCCAGCTCACCTATGAAGCGGGCCGGCACAGATACGCAGTATTTT,CASSPMKRAGTDTQYF
TRBJ1-5,.,.,TRBV15,TGTGCCACCAGCAGCCAGGGAATTATAGGTCAGCCCCAGCATTTT,CATSSQGIIGQPQHF
TRBJ2-7,.,few,TRBV7-9,TGTGCCAGCAGCCCACAAGGAGGGAACGAGCAGTACTTC,CASSPQGGNEQYF
TRBJ1-1,.,.,TRBV10-3,TGTGCCATCAGTGGAGTAAACACTGAAGCTTTCTTT,CAISGVNTEAFF
TRBJ1-5,.,.,TRBV5-5,TGTGCCAGCAGCTTGTTAAGCAGCAATCAGCCCCAGCATTTT,CASSLLSSNQPQHF
TRBJ1-4,.,.,TRBV3-1/TRBV3-2,TGTGCCAGCAGCCAAGATCGAACTAATGAAAAACTGTTTTTT,CASSQDRTNEKLFF
TRBJ2-5,TRBD2,.,TRBV7-3,TGTGCCAGCAGCTTATCTGGCGGGAGGGCCGTTGAGACCCAGTACTTC,CASSLSGGRAVETQYF
TRBJ1-5,.,.,TRBV7-2,TGTGCCAGCAGCCAAGACCCTGGGGGGGGTCAGCCCCAGCATTTT,CASSQDPGGGQPQHF
TRBJ1-2,.,.,TRBV20-1,TGCAGTGCTAGTAATTTGATGGGGGGTAATGTTAACTATGGCTACACCTTC,CSASNLMGGNVNYGYTF